This T cell receptor (beta chain) comes out of a study of blood T cell repertoires in COVID-19. Overall study context: Sites in the United States, Italy and Spain provided acute and convalescent COVID-19 samples. T cells, B-cell-depleted T cells, or PBMCs supplied cDNA or gDNA.

As originally analysed: Nucleated cell counts were estimated from reference gene primer amplification. Only in-frame clones appear in the TCRdb table, and some are missing; sequencing was by immunoSEQ multiplex PCR. The V and J calls and the clone size are those of that table, but D and trimming were determined from the DNA. The table lists around 100,000 clones, 91% of them singletons. The germline V gene has CDR1 MDHEN and CDR2 SYDVKM. The CDR3 consists of 16 residues. V was clipped by 4 bases and J by 3 bases; unmatched bases: 5. The sample comprised peripheral blood. V is TRBV28 and J is TRBJ2-2; 10 positions match TRBD1. This TCR was recovered from a human donor in a cohort sampled during active COVID-19. The CDR3 DNA reads TGTGCCAGCAGTTCTTCAGGGACAGGGGACACCGGGGAGCTGTTTTTT. Translating gives CASSSSGTGDTGELFF.